Below, 2 T cell receptor beta chains from the same sample are listed, as sequenced in a study of monozygotic twins with inflammatory bowel disease. TCRdb re-called the 5' RACE reads, yielding one record per CDR3 amino acid sequence without DNA. This table lists just over 300,000 distinct CDR3 sequences. Sequencing was done on a sample of blood. These receptors all stem from a human donor with ulcerative colitis or Crohn's disease, or a healthy co-twin of an affected twin (not recorded which).

The chain is built from TRBV6-2 or TRBV6-3 and TRBJ1-3. The CDR3 sequence is 17 residues long. The V gene's germline CDR1 is MNHEY and CDR2 SVGEGT. The CDR3 reads CASSSKVGRTSGNTIYF.

The chain combines TRBV12-3 or TRBV12-4 with TRBJ1-1. CDR3 length: 16 amino acids. CDR3 sequence reads: CASSQSRPLFNTEAFF.